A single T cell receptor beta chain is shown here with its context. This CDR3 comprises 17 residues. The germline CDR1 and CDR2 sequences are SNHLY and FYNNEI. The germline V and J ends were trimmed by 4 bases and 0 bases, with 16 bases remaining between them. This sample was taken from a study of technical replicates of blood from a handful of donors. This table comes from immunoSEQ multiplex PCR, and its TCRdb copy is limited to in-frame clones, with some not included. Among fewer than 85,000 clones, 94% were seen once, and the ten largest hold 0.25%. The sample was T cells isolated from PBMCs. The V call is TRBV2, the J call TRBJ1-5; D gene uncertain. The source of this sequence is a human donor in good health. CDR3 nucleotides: TGTGCCAGCAGTGCAAACCCGGGTTCATATAGCAATCAGCCCCAGCATTTT. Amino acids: CASSANPGSYSNQPQHF.